These T cell receptor beta chains were read from a single sample in a study of blood T cell repertoires in COVID-19. This table comes from immunoSEQ multiplex PCR, and its TCRdb copy is limited to in-frame clones, with some not included. The repertoire has 200,000 to 250,000 clones, 80% to 90% of them found once; the top ten carry approximately 2.1%. Sequenced material: peripheral blood. These receptors came from a man between 25 and 39 years old who had recovered from COVID-19. Both conserved end residues are part of each CDR3. The D gene is left open where the match is weak. Not every row has a clone size; where given, it reads once, few, many or a size class.

clone_size | d_call | j_call | v_call | cdr3_nt | cdr3_aa
- | - | TRBJ2-5 | TRBV10-3 | TGTGCCATCATGCAGGGGCGTCAAGAGACCCAGTACTTC | CAIMQGRQETQYF
- | TRBD1 | TRBJ1-3 | TRBV6-5 | TGTGCCAGCAGCCTCGGGGACAGGAGGGGAAACACCATATATTTT | CASSLGDRRGNTIYF
- | TRBD2 | TRBJ2-5 | TRBV7-9 | TGTGCCAGCAGCTTATCCGGACTAGCGGAATCGCAAGAGACCCAGTACTTC | CASSLSGLAESQETQYF
- | - | TRBJ1-1 | TRBV24-1 | TGTGCCACCGCCAATCCCCGGGGCACTGAAGCTTTCTTT | CATANPRGTEAFF
- | - | TRBJ1-2 | TRBV10-1 | TGCGCCAGCAGTGCCGGCTTTGGGGCTGGCTACACCTTC | CASSAGFGAGYTF
- | TRBD1 | TRBJ2-7 | TRBV5-1 | TGCGCCAGCAGCGAGGGACAGGGTTCCTACGAGCAGTACTTC | CASSEGQGSYEQYF
- | TRBD2 | TRBJ2-7 | TRBV27 | TGTGCCAGCAGTTTCGGGGGGGACGAGCAGTACTTC | CASSFGGDEQYF
few | - | TRBJ1-2 | TRBV6-5 | TGTGCCAGCAACCCCAACCATTTTATTGGCGGCTACACCTTC | CASNPNHFIGGYTF
- | - | TRBJ1-1 | TRBV7-2 | TGTGCCAGCAGCCCAATGGGTCCGGGGGGCACTGAAGCTTTCTTT | CASSPMGPGGTEAFF
- | - | TRBJ2-1 | TRBV7-2 | TGTGCCAGCAGCTTAGCGCAGAATTACAATGAGCAGTTCTTC | CASSLAQNYNEQFF
- | - | TRBJ1-5 | TRBV9 | TGTGCCAGCAGCGAGGGGATATCGAAGTATCAGCCCCAGCATTTT | CASSEGISKYQPQHF
- | TRBD1 | TRBJ1-1 | TRBV5-8 | TGTGCCAGCCCTGTCCGGGACAGCAGGACTGAAGCTTTCTTT | CASPVRDSRTEAFF
- | TRBD1 | TRBJ2-1 | TRBV9 | TGTGCCAGCAGCATCTCCGGGACAGGCAACAATGAGCAGTTCTTC | CASSISGTGNNEQFF
- | TRBD2 | TRBJ2-7 | TRBV7-2 | TGTGCCAGCAGCCCGAGAGAGAGCGGGGGGGCCTACGAGCAGTACTTC | CASSPRESGGAYEQYF
- | TRBD2 | TRBJ2-3 | TRBV14 | TGTGCCAGCAGCCTGCAGCGGGGTTCAGATACGCAGTATTTT | CASSLQRGSDTQYF
- | - | TRBJ1-2 | TRBV6-5 | TGTGCCAGCAGTAGCGGGGGGGACTATGGCTACACCTTC | CASSSGGDYGYTF
- | - | TRBJ1-5 | TRBV11-2 | TGTGCCAGCAGCCCTCGGCAGGGAAATCAGCCCCAGCATTTT | CASSPRQGNQPQHF
- | TRBD2 | TRBJ2-7 | TRBV30 | TGTGCCTGGAGGACCCGGGGGGTCTACGAGCAGTACTTC | CAWRTRGVYEQYF
- | TRBD1 | TRBJ2-1 | TRBV11-2 | TGTGCCAGCAGCGCTTACCCGGGACAGGGATTGGAGCAGTTCTTC | CASSAYPGQGLEQFF
few | - | TRBJ1-5 | TRBV16 | TGTGCCAGCAGCCGAGACAGTAGCAATCAGCCCCAGCATTTT | CASSRDSSNQPQHF
- | TRBD1 | TRBJ1-2 | TRBV5-5 | TGTGCCAGCAGCTTGGATGGGACAGGGGGCTTTAATGGCTACACCTTC | CASSLDGTGGFNGYTF
few | - | TRBJ1-2 | TRBV3-1/TRBV3-2 | TGTGCCAGCAGCCAAGGCGGTGGCTACACCTTC | CASSQGGGYTF
- | TRBD1 | TRBJ2-2 | TRBV5-6 | TGTGCCAGCAGCCGGGACAGGGGCTTACCCGGGGAGCTGTTTTTT | CASSRDRGLPGELFF
few | - | TRBJ1-5 | TRBV7-2 | TGTGCCAGCAGCCCCGGGAGCAATCAGCCCCAGCATTTT | CASSPGSNQPQHF
few | TRBD2 | TRBJ2-7 | TRBV2 | TGTGCCAGCAGGGGACCGAGCGGGGGCAGCTCCTACGAGCAGTACTTC | CASRGPSGGSSYEQYF
- | - | TRBJ1-4 | TRBV18 | TGTGCCAGCTCAAAAGGGACATCAACTAATGAAAAACTGTTTTTT | CASSKGTSTNEKLFF
few | - | TRBJ2-5 | TRBV6-1 | TGTGCCAGCAGTGAACAGGGAGGTCAAGAGACCCAGTACTTC | CASSEQGGQETQYF
few | - | TRBJ1-2 | TRBV7-2 | TGTGCCAGCAGCTCCCAGGTTAACTATGGCTACACCTTC | CASSSQVNYGYTF
- | TRBD1 | TRBJ1-2 | TRBV19 | TGTGCCAGTAGTATTTCCAGGGGGCGAGCCTATGGCTACACCTTC | CASSISRGRAYGYTF
- | TRBD1 | TRBJ2-1 | TRBV5-1 | TGCGCCAGCAGCCTTGAGACAGGGTTCCACAATGAGCAGTTCTTC | CASSLETGFHNEQFF
- | TRBD1 | TRBJ1-1 | TRBV19 | TGTGCCAGTACCCCCCTCCCAGGGGGGATGAACACTGAAGCTTTCTTT | CASTPLPGGMNTEAFF
- | - | TRBJ2-7 | TRBV29-1 | TGCAGCGTCTCACAGGTTCTATCGAGGGAGCAGTACTTC | CSVSQVLSREQYF
- | - | TRBJ1-1 | TRBV28 | TGTGCCAGCAGCTCCCCTCCGGAGAGCTCCTTTGAAGCTTTCTTT | CASSSPPESSFEAFF
- | TRBD2 | TRBJ2-1 | TRBV7-9 | TGTGCCAGCAGCTTGGTAGCGGGGGCAGGGGAGCAGTTCTTC | CASSLVAGAGEQFF
- | - | TRBJ1-3 | TRBV2 | TGTGCCAGCACCAGGACATCAGCTAACTCTGGGGGAAACACCATATATTTT | CASTRTSANSGGNTIYF
once | - | TRBJ1-3 | TRBV5-1 | TGCGCCAGCAGCGACCCGTATGACACTCTCTCTGGAAACACCATATATTTT | CASSDPYDTLSGNTIYF
- | - | TRBJ1-1 | TRBV5-1 | TGCGCCAGCAGCTTAACAGGGACGAACACTGAAGCTTTCTTT | CASSLTGTNTEAFF
- | - | TRBJ2-7 | TRBV27 | TGTGCCAGCAGTTTATCGGGGACACCGTCAACTTACGAGCAGTACTTC | CASSLSGTPSTYEQYF
few | - | TRBJ2-3 | TRBV5-6 | TGTGCCAGCAGCCCCTCTAGCGCAGATACGCAGTATTTT | CASSPSSADTQYF
- | - | TRBJ1-1 | TRBV9 | TGTGCCAGCAGCCTGGGGGGACGGCAGAACACTGAAGCTTTCTTT | CASSLGGRQNTEAFF
- | - | TRBJ1-2 | TRBV29-1 | TGCAGCGTTGAATCGGTACAGGAGCTAGGCTATGGCTACACCTTC | CSVESVQELGYGYTF
once | - | TRBJ2-4 | TRBV2 | TGTGCCAGTGGAGGGGACCGCTTTGCCAAAAACATTCAGTACTTC | CASGGDRFAKNIQYF
- | - | TRBJ1-5 | TRBV12-3/TRBV12-4 | TGTGCCAGCAGTCCCTCGGGGCAGCCCCAGCATTTT | CASSPSGQPQHF
few | - | TRBJ2-1 | TRBV28 | TGTGCCAGCACAGGGTCCTACAATGAGCAGTTCTTC | CASTGSYNEQFF
- | TRBD2 | TRBJ2-7 | TRBV11-2 | TGTGCCAGCAGCTTTTACCTTCGGGCTAGCGGATTGTACGAGCAGTACTTC | CASSFYLRASGLYEQYF
- | TRBD2 | TRBJ2-1 | TRBV24-1 | TGTGCCACCAGTGACTCTACTGGACTAGCGGGGGCCAATGAGCAGTTCTTC | CATSDSTGLAGANEQFF
- | - | TRBJ2-3 | TRBV7-8 | TGTGCCAGCAGCTTAGCTCACAGGAATCGTCACGATACGCAGTATTTT | CASSLAHRNRHDTQYF
- | TRBD2 | TRBJ2-4 | TRBV9 | TGTGCCAGCAGCGTAGGACTAGCGGAAAACATTCAGTACTTC | CASSVGLAENIQYF